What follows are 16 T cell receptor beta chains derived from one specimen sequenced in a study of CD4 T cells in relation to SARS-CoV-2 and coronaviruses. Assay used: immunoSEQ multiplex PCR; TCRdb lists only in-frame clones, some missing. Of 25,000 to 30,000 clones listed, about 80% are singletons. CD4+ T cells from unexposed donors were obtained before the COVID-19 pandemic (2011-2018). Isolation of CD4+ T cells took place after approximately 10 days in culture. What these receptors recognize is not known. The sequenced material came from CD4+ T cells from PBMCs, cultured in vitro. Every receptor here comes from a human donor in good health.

The CDR3 loop is CASRKETDTQYF. The DNA for the CDR3 is TGTGCCAGCCGTAAGGAGACAGATACGCAGTATTTT. The V call is TRBV18, the J call TRBJ2-3; D call uncertain. V lost 8 bases and J lost 3, with 9 bases in between. CDR1 is KGHSH, CDR2 LQKENI, per germline. CDR3 length equals 12 residues.

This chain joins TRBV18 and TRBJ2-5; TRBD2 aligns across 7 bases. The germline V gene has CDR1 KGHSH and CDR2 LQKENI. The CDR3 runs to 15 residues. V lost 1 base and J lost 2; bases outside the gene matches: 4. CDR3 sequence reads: CASSPRSSGQETQYF. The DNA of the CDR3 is TGTGCCAGCTCACCACGGTCTAGCGGTCAAGAGACCCAGTACTTC.

In nucleotides, the CDR3 is TGCGCCAGCAGCACTACAGGGCAACGGGGGGAGACCCAGTACTTC. Protein: CASSTTGQRGETQYF. The rearrangement links TRBV5-1 to TRBJ2-5; D may correspond to TRBD1 or TRBD2 (6 bases each). The CDR3 is made up of 15 amino acids. Germline CDR1 is SGHRS and CDR2 is YFSETQ. Trimming cost V 4 bases and J 5 bases, with 18 bases left between them.

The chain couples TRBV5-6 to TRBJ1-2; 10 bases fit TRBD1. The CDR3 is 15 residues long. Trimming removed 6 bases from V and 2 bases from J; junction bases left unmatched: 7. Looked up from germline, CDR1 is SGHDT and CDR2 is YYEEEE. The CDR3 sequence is CASNKVGQGNYGYTF. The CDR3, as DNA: TGTGCCAGCAACAAGGTGGGACAGGGGAACTATGGCTACACCTTC.

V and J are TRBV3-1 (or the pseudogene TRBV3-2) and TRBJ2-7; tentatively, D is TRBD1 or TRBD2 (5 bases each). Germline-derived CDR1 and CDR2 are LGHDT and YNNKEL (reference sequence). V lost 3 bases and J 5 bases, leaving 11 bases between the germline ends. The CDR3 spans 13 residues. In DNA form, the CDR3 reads TGTGCCAGCAGCCATACAGGAGGTAACGAGCAGTACTTC. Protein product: CASSHTGGNEQYF.

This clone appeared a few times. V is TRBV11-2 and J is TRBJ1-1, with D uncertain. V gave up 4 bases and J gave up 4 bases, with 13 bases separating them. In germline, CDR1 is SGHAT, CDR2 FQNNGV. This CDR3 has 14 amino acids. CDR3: CASSSIWKGTEAFF. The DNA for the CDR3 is TGTGCCAGCAGCTCCATATGGAAAGGCACTGAAGCTTTCTTT. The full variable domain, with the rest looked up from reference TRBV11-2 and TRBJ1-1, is EAGVAQSPRYKIIEKRQSVAFWCNPISGHATLYWYQQILGQGPKLLIQFQNNGVVDDSQLPKDRFSAERLKGVDSTLKIQPAKLEDSAVYLCASSSIWKGTEAFFGQGTRLTVV.

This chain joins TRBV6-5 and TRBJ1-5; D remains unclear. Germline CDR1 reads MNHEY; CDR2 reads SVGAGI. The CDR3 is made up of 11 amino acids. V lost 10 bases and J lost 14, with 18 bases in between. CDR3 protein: CATGIDLEEHF. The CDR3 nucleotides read TGTGCCACCGGGATAGACCTAGAAGAGCATTTT.

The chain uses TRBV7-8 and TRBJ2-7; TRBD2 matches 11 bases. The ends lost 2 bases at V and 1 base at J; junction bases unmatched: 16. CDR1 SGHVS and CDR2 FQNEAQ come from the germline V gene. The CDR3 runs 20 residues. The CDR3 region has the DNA TGTGCCAGCAGCTTACGACGCGGACTAGCGGGTACCATTAAATCCTACGAGCAGTACTTC. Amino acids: CASSLRRGLAGTIKSYEQYF.

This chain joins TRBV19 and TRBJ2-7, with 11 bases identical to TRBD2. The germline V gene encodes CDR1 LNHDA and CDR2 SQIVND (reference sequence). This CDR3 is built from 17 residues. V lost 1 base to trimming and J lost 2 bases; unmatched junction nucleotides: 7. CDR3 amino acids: CASSIVGTSGATYEQYF. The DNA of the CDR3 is TGTGCCAGTAGTATAGTGGGGACTAGCGGAGCGACCTACGAGCAGTACTTC.

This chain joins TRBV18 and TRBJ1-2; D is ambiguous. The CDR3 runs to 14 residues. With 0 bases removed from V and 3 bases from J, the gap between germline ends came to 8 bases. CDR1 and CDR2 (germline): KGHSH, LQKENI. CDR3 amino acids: CASSPPNSDYGYTF. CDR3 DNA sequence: TGTGCCAGCTCACCACCAAACAGTGACTATGGCTACACCTTC.

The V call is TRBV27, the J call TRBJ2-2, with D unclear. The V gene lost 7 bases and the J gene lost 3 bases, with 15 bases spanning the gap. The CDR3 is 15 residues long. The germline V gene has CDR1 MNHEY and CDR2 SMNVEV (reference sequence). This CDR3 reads CASIASRSHTGELFF. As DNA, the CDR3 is TGTGCCAGCATAGCTTCGAGGAGTCACACCGGGGAGCTGTTTTTT.

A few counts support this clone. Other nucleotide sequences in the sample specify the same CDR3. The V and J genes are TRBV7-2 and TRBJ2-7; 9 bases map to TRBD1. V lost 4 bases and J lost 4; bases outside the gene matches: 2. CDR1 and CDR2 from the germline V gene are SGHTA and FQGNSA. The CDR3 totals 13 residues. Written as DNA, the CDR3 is TGTGCCAGCAGCTCACAGGGGGCGTACGAGCAGTACTTC. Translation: CASSSQGAYEQYF.

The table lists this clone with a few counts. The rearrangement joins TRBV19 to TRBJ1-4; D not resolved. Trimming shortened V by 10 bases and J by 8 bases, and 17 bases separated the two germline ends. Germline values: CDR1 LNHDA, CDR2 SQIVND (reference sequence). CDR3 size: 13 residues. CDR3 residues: CAIQLWAPEKLFF. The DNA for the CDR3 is TGTGCCATCCAGTTGTGGGCCCCAGAAAAACTGTTTTTT.

This CDR3 is CASSALTSGKETQYF. The CDR3 coding sequence is TGTGCCAGCAGCGCTTTGACTAGCGGGAAAGAGACCCAGTACTTC. V is TRBV7-6 and J is TRBJ2-5; 11 nucleotides align to TRBD2. With 5 bases clipped from V and 3 bases from J, the junction kept 5 bases outside the gene matches. Germline lookup yields CDR1 SGHVS and CDR2 FNYEAQ. This CDR3 contains 15 residues.

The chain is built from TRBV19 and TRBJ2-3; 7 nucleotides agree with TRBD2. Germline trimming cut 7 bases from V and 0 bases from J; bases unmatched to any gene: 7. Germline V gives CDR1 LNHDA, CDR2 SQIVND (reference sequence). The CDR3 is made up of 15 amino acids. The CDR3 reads CASTTSSGSTDTQYF. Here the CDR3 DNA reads TGTGCCAGTACTACTTCTAGCGGTAGCACAGATACGCAGTATTTT.

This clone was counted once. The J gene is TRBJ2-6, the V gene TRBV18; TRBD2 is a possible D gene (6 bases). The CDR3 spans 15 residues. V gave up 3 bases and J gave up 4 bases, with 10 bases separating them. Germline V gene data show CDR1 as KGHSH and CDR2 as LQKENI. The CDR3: CASSPREAGANVLTF. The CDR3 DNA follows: TGTGCCAGCTCACCCAGGGAGGCCGGGGCCAACGTCCTGACTTTC. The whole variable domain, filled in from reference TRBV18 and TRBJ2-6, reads NAGVMQNPRHLVRRRGQEARLRCSPMKGHSHVYWYRQLPEEGLKFMVYLQKENIIDESGMPKERFSAEFPKEGPSILRIQQVVRGDSAAYFCASSPREAGANVLTFGAGSRLTVL.